The rows below give T cell receptor beta chains drawn from one sample of a study of shared T cell receptors in the human thymus. Assay: immunoSEQ multiplex PCR; the TCRdb copy retains only in-frame clones and omits some. In the table there are 720,000 or so clones, 80% to 90% of which are singletons. In addition, the sample was reused for a study of human thymus T cells.

The sequencing input was thymocytes. All receptors derive from a girl in the first two years of life with a congenital heart defect. The CDR3 runs from the conserved cysteine through the conserved F or W.

J | V | length | CDR3
TRBJ1-1 | TRBV11-2 | 15 | CASSCTGRPGLWAFF
TRBJ1-1 | TRBV19 | 17 | CASSTNRDRVINTEAFF
TRBJ2-5 | TRBV7-9 | 19 | CASSLGRSGAGGPGETQYF
TRBJ2-4 | TRBV9 | 18 | CASSARGGVPGAKNIQYF
TRBJ2-5 | TRBV5-4 | 18 | CASSLRSGGRTLQETQYF
TRBJ1-4 | TRBV7-9 | 15 | CASSLVGTGGEKLFF
TRBJ1-3 | TRBV11-2 | 17 | CASSFPPDRGGGNTIYF
TRBJ1-1 | TRBV6-5 | 15 | CASSYEGVKGTEAFF
TRBJ2-7 | TRBV2 | 14 | CASRAGQGSVEQYF
TRBJ2-2 | TRBV19 | 18 | CASSILLSASGGVKELFF
TRBJ2-7 | TRBV6-5 | 15 | CASSYSAGVDYEQYF
TRBJ1-5 | TRBV11-1 | 18 | CASSLTDREVYSNQPQHF
TRBJ1-1 | TRBV10-2 | 13 | CASRGQLNTEAFF
TRBJ1-5 | TRBV28 | 16 | CASSTPRGRCGQPQHF
TRBJ2-3 | TRBV14 | 17 | CASSQDQENTNTDTQYF